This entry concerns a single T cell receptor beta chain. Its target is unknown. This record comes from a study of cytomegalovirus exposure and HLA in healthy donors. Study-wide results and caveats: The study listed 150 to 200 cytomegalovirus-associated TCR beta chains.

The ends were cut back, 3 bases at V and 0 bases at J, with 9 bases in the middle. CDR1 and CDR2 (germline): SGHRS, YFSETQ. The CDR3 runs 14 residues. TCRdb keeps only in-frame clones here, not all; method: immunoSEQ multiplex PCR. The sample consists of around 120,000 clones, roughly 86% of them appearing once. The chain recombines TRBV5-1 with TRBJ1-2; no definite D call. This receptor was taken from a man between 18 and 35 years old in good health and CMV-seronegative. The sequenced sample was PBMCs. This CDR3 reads CASSSEGANYGYTF. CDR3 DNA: TGCGCCAGCAGCTCCGAGGGAGCTAACTATGGCTACACCTTC.